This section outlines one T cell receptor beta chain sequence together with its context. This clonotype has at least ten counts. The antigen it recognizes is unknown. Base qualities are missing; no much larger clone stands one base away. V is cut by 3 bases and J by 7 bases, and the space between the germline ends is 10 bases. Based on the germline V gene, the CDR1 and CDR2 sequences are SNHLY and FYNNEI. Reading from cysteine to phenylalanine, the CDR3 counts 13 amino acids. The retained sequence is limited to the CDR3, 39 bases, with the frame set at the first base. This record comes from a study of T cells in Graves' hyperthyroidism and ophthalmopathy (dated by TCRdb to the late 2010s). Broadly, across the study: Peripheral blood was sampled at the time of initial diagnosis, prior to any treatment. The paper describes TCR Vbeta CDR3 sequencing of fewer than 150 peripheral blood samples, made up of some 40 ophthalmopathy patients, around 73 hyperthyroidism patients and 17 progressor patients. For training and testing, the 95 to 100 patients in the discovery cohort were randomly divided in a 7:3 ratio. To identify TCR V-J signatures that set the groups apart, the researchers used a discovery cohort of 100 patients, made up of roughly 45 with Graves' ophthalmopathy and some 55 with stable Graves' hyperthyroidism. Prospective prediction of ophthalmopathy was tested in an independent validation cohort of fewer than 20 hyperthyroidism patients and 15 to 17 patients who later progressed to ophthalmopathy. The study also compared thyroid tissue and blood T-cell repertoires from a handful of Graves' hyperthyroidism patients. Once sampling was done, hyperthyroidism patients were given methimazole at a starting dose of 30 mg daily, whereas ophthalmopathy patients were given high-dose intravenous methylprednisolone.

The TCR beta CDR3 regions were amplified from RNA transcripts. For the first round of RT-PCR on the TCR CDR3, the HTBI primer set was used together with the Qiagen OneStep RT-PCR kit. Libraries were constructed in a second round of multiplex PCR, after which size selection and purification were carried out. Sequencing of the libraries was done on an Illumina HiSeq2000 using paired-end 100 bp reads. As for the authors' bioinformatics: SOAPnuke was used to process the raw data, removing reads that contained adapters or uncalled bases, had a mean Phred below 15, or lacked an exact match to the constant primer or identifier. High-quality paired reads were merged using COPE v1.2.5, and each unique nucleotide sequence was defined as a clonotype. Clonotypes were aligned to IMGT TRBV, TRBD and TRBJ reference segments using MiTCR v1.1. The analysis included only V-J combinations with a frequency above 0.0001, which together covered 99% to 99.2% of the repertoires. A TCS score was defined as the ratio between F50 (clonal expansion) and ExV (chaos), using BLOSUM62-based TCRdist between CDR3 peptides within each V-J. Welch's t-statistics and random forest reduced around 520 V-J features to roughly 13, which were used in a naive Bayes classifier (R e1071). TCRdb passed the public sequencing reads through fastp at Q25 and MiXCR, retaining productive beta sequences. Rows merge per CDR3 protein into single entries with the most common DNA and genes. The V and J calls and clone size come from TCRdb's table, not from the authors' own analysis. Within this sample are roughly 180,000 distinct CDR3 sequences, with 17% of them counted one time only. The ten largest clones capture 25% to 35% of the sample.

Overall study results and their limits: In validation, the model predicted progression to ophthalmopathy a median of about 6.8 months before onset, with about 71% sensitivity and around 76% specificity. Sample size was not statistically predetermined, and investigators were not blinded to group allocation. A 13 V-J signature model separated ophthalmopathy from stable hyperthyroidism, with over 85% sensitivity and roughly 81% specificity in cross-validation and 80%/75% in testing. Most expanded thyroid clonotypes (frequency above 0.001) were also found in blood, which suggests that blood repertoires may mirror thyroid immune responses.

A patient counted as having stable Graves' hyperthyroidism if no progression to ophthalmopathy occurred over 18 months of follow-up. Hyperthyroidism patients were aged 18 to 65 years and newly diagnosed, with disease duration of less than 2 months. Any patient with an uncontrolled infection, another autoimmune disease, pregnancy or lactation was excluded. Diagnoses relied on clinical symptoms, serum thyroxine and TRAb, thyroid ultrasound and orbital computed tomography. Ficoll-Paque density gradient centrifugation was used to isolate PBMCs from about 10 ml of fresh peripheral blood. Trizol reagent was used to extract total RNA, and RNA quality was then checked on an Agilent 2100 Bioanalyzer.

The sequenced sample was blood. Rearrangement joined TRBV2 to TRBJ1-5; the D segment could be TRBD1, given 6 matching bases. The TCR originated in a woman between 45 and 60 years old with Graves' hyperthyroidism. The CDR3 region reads CASSDRGSQPQHF. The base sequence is TGTGCCAGCAGTGACAGGGGAAGCCAGCCCCAGCATTTT.